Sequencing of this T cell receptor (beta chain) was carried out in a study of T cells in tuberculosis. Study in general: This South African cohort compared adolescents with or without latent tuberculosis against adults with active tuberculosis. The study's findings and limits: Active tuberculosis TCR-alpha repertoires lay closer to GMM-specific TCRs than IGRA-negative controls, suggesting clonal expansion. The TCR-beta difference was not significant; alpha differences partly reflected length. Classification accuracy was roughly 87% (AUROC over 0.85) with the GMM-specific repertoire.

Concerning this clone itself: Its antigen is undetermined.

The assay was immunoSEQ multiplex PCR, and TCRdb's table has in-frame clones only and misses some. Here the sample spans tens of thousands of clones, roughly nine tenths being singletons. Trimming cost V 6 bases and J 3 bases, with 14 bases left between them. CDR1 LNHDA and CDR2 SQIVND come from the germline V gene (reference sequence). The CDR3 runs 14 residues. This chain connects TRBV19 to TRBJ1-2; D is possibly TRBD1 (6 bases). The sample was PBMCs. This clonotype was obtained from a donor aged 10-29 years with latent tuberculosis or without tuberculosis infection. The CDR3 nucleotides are TGTGCCAGTAGAGTCGAGGACAGAGACTATGGCTACACCTTC. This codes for CASRVEDRDYGYTF.